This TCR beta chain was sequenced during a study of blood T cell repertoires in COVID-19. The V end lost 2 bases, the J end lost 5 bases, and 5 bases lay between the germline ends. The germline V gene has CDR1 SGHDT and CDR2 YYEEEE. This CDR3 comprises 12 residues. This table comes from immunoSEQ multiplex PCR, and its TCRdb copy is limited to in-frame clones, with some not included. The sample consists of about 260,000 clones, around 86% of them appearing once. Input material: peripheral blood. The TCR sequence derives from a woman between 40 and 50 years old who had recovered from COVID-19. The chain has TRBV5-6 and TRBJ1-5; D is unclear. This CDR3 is CASSFGDQPQHF. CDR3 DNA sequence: TGTGCCAGCAGCTTCGGGGATCAGCCCCAGCATTTT.